The T cell receptor (beta chain) under discussion was sequenced for a study of monozygotic twins with cystic fibrosis. Study-wide findings and caveats: J usage was most co-twin-similar in 8 of 16 pairs, V in 13. The repertoire was suggested to be naive-dominated, clonality median roughly 0.0089.

Clones were read by immunoSEQ multiplex PCR, and TCRdb kept only the in-frame ones, dropping some. In the table there are approximately 32,000 clones, around 96% of which are singletons. Concerning this clone itself: The antigen is undetermined.

There are 15 residues in the CDR3. Per germline, CDR1 SGHRS and CDR2 YFSETQ. Trimming took 4 bases from V and 5 from J; bases not matched to a gene: 10. This clonotype was sampled from a girl aged 2 to 10 with cystic fibrosis. The rearrangement joins TRBV5-1 to TRBJ2-5; 8 bases line up with TRBD2. The sequenced sample was blood. CDR3 region: CASSELGTSTETQYF. CDR3 sequence (DNA): TGCGCCAGCAGCGAACTCGGGACTAGTACTGAGACCCAGTACTTC.